These 17 T cell receptor beta chains share one sample of origin, sequenced in a study of T cell responses to AZD1222 COVID-19 vaccine. Profiled with immunoSEQ multiplex PCR; TCRdb holds only in-frame clones, not every one. The table shows about 150,000 clones, with approximately 90% occurring only once. Sample: peripheral blood, taken on day 0 of AZD1222 vaccination. These receptors came from an adult in good health.

The V and J genes are TRBV25-1 and TRBJ1-2; the D gene is possibly TRBD1 (5 bases). Between the trimmed V and J ends, which lost 1 base and 0 bases, there was a span of 12 bases. This CDR3 has 16 amino acids. Germline lookup yields CDR1 MGHDK and CDR2 SYGVNS. CDR3 DNA: TGTGCCAGCAGTGAATGGTCCAGGGAAGCTAACTATGGCTACACCTTC. Amino acid sequence: CASSEWSREANYGYTF.

This sequence joins TRBV30 and TRBJ1-1; D is possibly TRBD1 (5 bases). V lost 4 bases, J lost 11 bases, and 14 bases lay in between. This CDR3 has 11 residues. The germline gives CDR1 GTSNPN, CDR2 SVGIG (reference sequence). CDR3 sequence reads: CAWNYGGVAFF. The CDR3 DNA is TGTGCCTGGAATTACGGAGGGGTGGCTTTCTTT.

The rearrangement links TRBV6-1 to TRBJ1-4, with D tentatively TRBD1 (6 bases). Trimming pared 0 bases from V and 8 bases from J, leaving 13 bases between. Germline V gene data show CDR1 as MNHNS and CDR2 as SASEGT. The CDR3 consists of 15 residues. The chain's CDR3 is CASSEALQGSEKLFF. DNA of the CDR3: TGTGCCAGCAGTGAAGCGCTACAGGGATCAGAAAAACTGTTTTTT.

The V gene is TRBV30, the J gene TRBJ1-1, with D hard to call. This CDR3 comprises 12 residues. Germline CDR1 and CDR2: GTSNPN and SVGIG (reference sequence). V was shortened by 7 bases and J by 4 bases, with 13 bases between the two germline ends. The CDR3 sequence: CASATLGTEAFF. The CDR3 nucleotides are TGTGCCTCTGCCACATTGGGCACTGAAGCTTTCTTT.

This rearrangement joins TRBV18 to TRBJ1-1; D unclear. There are 15 residues in the CDR3. V gave up 0 bases and J gave up 1 base, with 9 bases separating them. Looked up from germline, CDR1 is KGHSH and CDR2 is LQKENI. This chain's CDR3 is CASSPPEGRNTEAFF. CDR3 nucleotide sequence: TGTGCCAGCTCACCACCCGAGGGTCGGAACACTGAAGCTTTCTTT.

This clone was counted only a few times. The chain has TRBV2 and TRBJ1-3, with D unresolved. The ends were cut back, 6 bases at V and 4 bases at J, with 16 bases in the middle. CDR1 is SNHLY, CDR2 FYNNEI, per germline. This CDR3 has 15 residues. CDR3 DNA: TGTGCCAGCAGACATAAACCTACCCGGGGAAACACCATATATTTT. This codes for CASRHKPTRGNTIYF.

The chain joins TRBV5-4 to TRBJ2-7; 8 bases fit TRBD1. Germline CDR1 reads SGHNT; CDR2 reads YYREEE (reference sequence). The V segment lost 1 base and the J segment 5 bases; nucleotides outside the gene matches: 8. The CDR3 runs to 15 residues. CDR3 protein: CASSLPGTGLNEQYF. The CDR3 DNA follows: TGTGCCAGCAGCTTGCCCGGGACAGGCCTCAACGAGCAGTACTTC.

V gene TRBV3-1 (or the pseudogene TRBV3-2) combines with J gene TRBJ2-1, with TRBD2 matching over 12 bases. CDR1 LGHDT and CDR2 YNNKEL come from the germline V gene (reference sequence). The V gene end was trimmed by 8 bases and the J gene end by 4 bases; junction bases not matched to a gene: 6. The CDR3 spans 15 residues. CDR3 amino acids: CASGSGLAGYNEQFF. The CDR3 DNA follows: TGTGCCAGCGGCTCCGGACTAGCGGGGTACAATGAGCAGTTCTTC.

This clone was counted a few times. The chain recombines TRBV7-2 with TRBJ2-7; 10 bases agree with TRBD2. Germline values: CDR1 SGHTA, CDR2 FQGNSA. V gave up 6 bases and J gave up 5 bases; unmatched junction bases: 7. The CDR3 runs 14 residues. CDR3 residues: CASSLWGTSDEQYF. CDR3 bases: TGTGCCAGCAGTCTCTGGGGGACTAGCGACGAGCAGTACTTC.

CDR3 amino acids: CATSRGLPGQGVEEKLFF. The CDR3 DNA reads as TGTGCCACCAGCAGAGGTCTGCCCGGACAGGGTGTAGAGGAAAAACTGTTTTTT. The chain links TRBV15 to TRBJ1-4; 8 nucleotides line up with TRBD1. This CDR3 region has 18 residues. From germline, CDR1 is LNHNV and CDR2 YYDKDF (reference sequence). The J segment lost 8 bases and the V segment lost 1 base, leaving 15 bases of the junction unmatched.

CDR3 residues: CASRGTNEQFF. CDR3 in DNA: TGTGCCAGCAGGGGAACCAATGAGCAGTTCTTC. The chain employs TRBV27 and TRBJ2-1; D uncertain. The CDR3 extends over 11 amino acids. Germline-derived CDR1 and CDR2 are MNHEY and SMNVEV (reference sequence). Trimming left V 6 bases short and J 6 bases short, with 6 bases between.

This clone occurred once. The genes are TRBV7-2 and TRBJ1-4; D is ambiguous. This CDR3 comprises 15 residues. Germline CDR1 and CDR2: SGHTA and FQGNSA. V lost 2 bases and J lost 3, with 10 bases in between. As DNA, the CDR3 is TGTGCCAGCAGCTTATTAGCGCTACCTAATGAAAAACTGTTTTTT. This encodes CASSLLALPNEKLFF.

This clone was detected only once. This sequence joins TRBV2 and TRBJ2-7; a weak D match, TRBD2 (5 bases). This CDR3 is 15 amino acids long. Between the trimmed V and J ends, which lost 8 bases and 0 bases, there was a span of 17 bases. Germline-derived CDR1 and CDR2 are SNHLY and FYNNEI. CDR3 amino acids: CASGKLATRSYEQYF. In DNA, the CDR3 is TGTGCCAGCGGGAAATTAGCGACCCGCTCCTACGAGCAGTACTTC.

This clone was recorded only once. The rearrangement joins TRBV3-1 (or the pseudogene TRBV3-2) to TRBJ2-3, with no clear D. The V gene's germline CDR1 is LGHDT and CDR2 YNNKEL (reference sequence). The ends were cut back, 0 bases at V and 0 bases at J, with 7 bases in the middle. The CDR3 runs to 15 residues. The DNA for the CDR3 is TGTGCCAGCAGCCAAGAGGGTTTCAGCACAGATACGCAGTATTTT. This translates into CASSQEGFSTDTQYF.

V is TRBV7-2 and J is TRBJ1-5; no definite D call. The CDR3 is 14 amino acids. Germline V lookup: CDR1 SGHTA, CDR2 FQGNSA. Trimming pared 0 bases from V and 3 bases from J, leaving 6 bases between. The chain's CDR3 is CASSLAGSNQPQHF. The CDR3 region has the DNA TGTGCCAGCAGCTTAGCAGGGTCCAATCAGCCCCAGCATTTT.

The chain carries TRBV6-6 and TRBJ1-1, with TRBD1 matching 9 bases. Trimming removed 5 bases from V and 11 bases from J; junction bases left unmatched: 6. The germline V gene has CDR1 MNHNY and CDR2 SVGAGI (reference sequence). This CDR3 comprises 12 residues. CDR3 residues: CASSTGGADAFF. As DNA, the CDR3 is TGTGCCAGCAGTACAGGGGGCGCGGATGCTTTCTTT.

The chain couples TRBV4-1 to TRBJ1-1; D not certain. This CDR3 contains 14 residues. The ends were cut back, 4 bases at V and 5 bases at J, with 14 bases in the middle. Germline V CDR1 and CDR2: MGHRA, YSYEKL. The CDR3, as DNA: TGCGCCAGCAGCCTTGCGAGGGTGGGGACTGAAGCTTTCTTT. Protein: CASSLARVGTEAFF.